The 19 T cell receptor beta chains presented below share a single source sample, sequenced in a study of response to subunit inactivated influenza vaccine. TCRdb analysed the RT-PCR reads with MiXCR anew, one entry per CDR3 protein. The sample lists 300,000 to 350,000 distinct CDR3 sequences; 22% were seen once. Material: PBMCs from blood, obtained roughly 20 months after vaccination. Receptors were obtained from a man aged 45 to 70 who received an inactivated influenza vaccine.

This clonotype was recorded only once. The chain recombines TRBV20-1 with TRBJ1-1, with D possibly being TRBD1 (5 bases). CDR3 length equals 15 residues. V shed 0 bases and J shed 9 bases, with 20 bases lying between them. Germline lookup yields CDR1 DFQATT and CDR2 SNEGSKA (reference sequence). In DNA form, the CDR3 reads TGCAGTGCTAGAGAACATACCCCTGACAGCTTAAAAGCTTTCTTT. It translates to CSAREHTPDSLKAFF.

The V gene is TRBV5-1, the J gene TRBJ1-6; perhaps TRBD1 as D (6 bases). Germline CDR1 reads SGHRS; CDR2 reads YFSETQ. CDR3 length equals 14 residues. V gave up 4 bases and J gave up 6 bases, with 11 bases separating them. For the CDR3, the DNA is TGCGCCAGCAGCGTCAGGACAGCTAATTCACCCCTCCACTTT. This gives the protein CASSVRTANSPLHF.

This clonotype has just a few counts. Here the CDR3 DNA reads TGCAGCGCAAGGACTAGCGAAGAAGAGACCCAGTACTTC. It is translated as CSARTSEEETQYF. This sequence joins TRBV29-1 and TRBJ2-5, with 9 bases matching TRBD2. Trimming took 7 bases from V and 3 from J; bases not matched to a gene: 6. The V gene's germline CDR1 is SQVTM and CDR2 ANQGSEA. The CDR3 is made up of 13 amino acids.

The chain uses TRBV14 and TRBJ2-3, with 7 bases that match TRBD2. The CDR3 extends over 20 amino acids. V lost 1 base, J lost 0 bases, and 16 bases stayed unmatched. Germline CDR1 SGHDN, CDR2 FVKESK. CDR3 DNA sequence: TGTGCCAGCAGCCAAGTCCCAGTGCGTATTCCTAGCGGTAGCACAGATACGCAGTATTTT. Translation: CASSQVPVRIPSGSTDTQYF.

With regard to this clonotype: The junction and the germline gene differ at one end; a read error may be behind it. The V gene is TRBV20-1, the J gene TRBJ1-6; no reliable D call. Germline V CDR1 and CDR2: DFQATT, SNEGSKA (reference sequence). The CDR3 contains 13 residues. In nucleotides, the CDR3 is TGCAGTGCCCACGGGCCCCGTAATTCACCCGTCCACTTT. This codes for CSAHGPRNSPVHF.

In nucleotides, the CDR3 is TGCAGCGTGCCCATGGAGCTTTTGGAGACCCAGTACTTC. Protein product: CSVPMELLETQYF. The chain joins TRBV29-1 to TRBJ2-5, with unresolved D. Germline V gene lookup returns CDR1 SQVTM and CDR2 ANQGSEA. CDR3 size: 13 residues. The V end was cut by 6 bases, the J end by 5 bases, with 16 bases between.

This clonotype came up a few times. The rearrangement joins TRBV12-3 or TRBV12-4 to TRBJ2-1; 13 bases align to TRBD2. The CDR3 has 16 residues. The V gene end was trimmed by 6 bases and the J gene end by 4 bases; junction bases not matched to a gene: 6. The CDR3 region has the DNA TGTGCCAGCAGCGGCGGGACTAGCGGGAAGTACAATGAGCAGTTCTTC. Translating gives CASSGGTSGKYNEQFF.

This rearrangement joins TRBV29-1 to TRBJ1-3; the D gene is possibly TRBD1 (6 bases). V lost 4 bases and J lost 3, with 7 bases in between. CDR1 and CDR2 from the germline V gene are SQVTM and ANQGSEA. The CDR3 covers 12 residues. CDR3 sequence (DNA): TGCAGCGTTGGGACAGTTGGAAACACCATATATTTT. Translation: CSVGTVGNTIYF.

The table lists this clonotype with a few counts. The chain links TRBV28 to TRBJ2-7, with a possible D match to TRBD2 (6 bases). In germline, CDR1 is MDHEN, CDR2 SYDVKM. V was clipped by 3 bases and J by 0 bases, with 15 bases between them. The CDR3 runs to 16 residues. CDR3 amino acids: CASSFGVLGGSYEQYF. CDR3 sequence (DNA): TGTGCCAGCAGTTTCGGGGTTTTGGGGGGCTCCTACGAGCAGTACTTC.

This sequence joins TRBV19 and TRBJ1-5; TRBD1 is a possible D gene (6 bases). The CDR3 is made up of 15 amino acids. V shed 3 bases and J shed 5 bases, with 14 bases lying between them. Germline V gives CDR1 LNHDA, CDR2 SQIVND (reference sequence). CDR3: CASSILDSAYQPQHF. The CDR3 nucleotides are TGTGCCAGTAGTATTCTGGACAGCGCCTATCAGCCCCAGCATTTT.

This chain uses TRBV12-3 or TRBV12-4 with TRBJ2-7, with 9 bases identical to TRBD2. V shed 5 bases, J shed 7 bases, and the junction held 9 bases outside the gene matches. The CDR3 consists of 14 residues. CDR3 sequence: CASSKAGGLGEQYF. The DNA for the CDR3 is TGTGCCAGCAGTAAGGCGGGAGGGCTGGGGGAGCAGTACTTC.

As to this clonotype: This may come from a read error, since a much larger clone is one base off. The V gene is TRBV20-1, the J gene TRBJ1-5; TRBD1 might be the D (5 bases). V dropped 3 bases and J dropped 6 bases, with 18 bases sitting between them. The CDR3 sequence is 15 residues long. CDR1 DFQATT and CDR2 SNEGSKA come from the germline V gene (reference sequence). The CDR3, as DNA: TGCAGTGCTAGTGGGGCCGGGTCAGGCATTCAGCCCCAGCATTTT. Its translation is CSASGAGSGIQPQHF.

The chain recombines TRBV2 with TRBJ1-1, with 7 bases lining up with TRBD1. The length of the CDR3 is 13 residues. J gave up 4 bases and V 6 bases, and 5 bases lay outside the gene matches. Germline CDR1 and CDR2: SNHLY and FYNNEI. The CDR3 DNA reads as TGTGCCAGCAGGCAGGACAGGAGCACTGAAGCTTTCTTT. The encoded protein is CASRQDRSTEAFF.

There are a few counts of this clonotype. This rearrangement joins TRBV5-1 to TRBJ2-3, with 7 bases identical to TRBD1. V lost 2 bases to trimming and J lost 3 bases; unmatched junction nucleotides: 6. Germline CDR1 and CDR2: SGHRS and YFSETQ. CDR3 length: 15 amino acids. CDR3 sequence reads: CASSLAGGSTDTQYF. In DNA form, the CDR3 reads TGCGCCAGCAGCTTAGCAGGGGGTTCTACAGATACGCAGTATTTT.

The sample holds a few counts of this clonotype. The chain carries TRBV6-1 and TRBJ1-1; D unclear. Germline CDR1 and CDR2: MNHNS and SASEGT. The V end was cut by 6 bases, the J end by 4 bases, with 12 bases between. The CDR3 extends over 13 amino acids. CDR3 loop: CASSVVMATEAFF. The CDR3 DNA follows: TGTGCCAGCAGCGTAGTAATGGCCACTGAAGCTTTCTTT.

This clonotype was counted ten times or more. The CDR3, as DNA: TGTGCCAGCAGCCCCGGGACAGTGACTCCTCTAGCCAAAAACATTCAGTACTTC. This encodes CASSPGTVTPLAKNIQYF. This chain uses TRBV27 with TRBJ2-4; 7 bases align to TRBD1. The germline gives CDR1 MNHEY, CDR2 SMNVEV (reference sequence). CDR3 length: 18 amino acids. V dropped 6 bases and J dropped 0; count of bases not matched to a gene: 14.

In this sample, this clonotype turned up many times. The chain links TRBV20-1 to TRBJ1-5; D ambiguous. The CDR3 sequence is 10 residues long. Germline assignment: CDR1 DFQATT and CDR2 SNEGSKA (reference sequence). V lost 7 bases, J lost 5 bases, and 6 bases lay in between. The CDR3 DNA reads as TGCAGTGTTAAGTATCAGCCCCAGCATTTT. As protein: CSVKYQPQHF.

CDR3 nucleotides: TGTGCCAGCAGTACACTGACAGGGGTTTGGACAGATACGCAGTATTTT. Translation: CASSTLTGVWTDTQYF. The chain has TRBV6-1 and TRBJ2-3; 8 positions match TRBD1. Germline CDR1 reads MNHNS; CDR2 reads SASEGT. V shed 5 bases, J shed 3 bases, and the junction held 10 bases outside the gene matches. This CDR3 comprises 16 residues.

This clonotype was seen ten or more times. This sequence joins TRBV7-2 and TRBJ1-5, with D unclear. This CDR3 comprises 13 residues. Germline loops: CDR1 SGHTA, CDR2 FQGNSA. Trimming pared 7 bases from V and 0 bases from J, leaving 7 bases between. CDR3 protein: CASNINSNQPQHF. CDR3 coding DNA: TGTGCCAGCAACATCAATAGCAATCAGCCCCAGCATTTT.